A single sample is the source of the 7 T cell receptor beta chains below, sequenced in a study of molecular identifiers for immune sequencing clone quantification. Via MiXCR, TCRdb re-called the PCR reads, giving one row per CDR3 protein. Of fewer than 350,000 distinct CDR3 sequences listed, about a fifth were seen once; the top ten hold more than 0.8%. The sequencing input was naive CD8+ T cells from blood, with Jurkat cell RNA spiked in. Sample subset: FACS-sorted CD8+CD4-CCR7+CD45RA+ naive T cells. The receptors stem from a human donor in good health. Some libraries in this study had Jurkat cell RNA spiked in.

There are many counts of this clonotype. The chain uses TRBV29-1 and TRBJ1-2, with no clear D. Looked up from germline, CDR1 is SQVTM and CDR2 is ANQGSEA. This CDR3 has 12 amino acids. Trimming removed 4 bases at V and 8 bases at J, with 14 bases between. CDR3 sequence (DNA): TGCAGCGTTGTTGTGGGAGTGGGAGGCTACACCTTC. It specifies CSVVVGVGGYTF.

This clonotype appeared once. A much larger clone lies one base from this, so it may be a read error. The chain uses TRBV5-6 and TRBJ2-3; D unclear. There are 15 residues in the CDR3. Germline V gives CDR1 SGHDT, CDR2 YYEEEE. The CDR3 coding sequence is TGTGCCAGCAGATATGGTGCGTTTAGCACAGATATGCAGTATTTT. Translating it yields CASRYGAFSTDMQYF. Full variable domain (rest looked up from reference TRBV5-6 and TRBJ2-3): DAGVTQSPTHLIKTRGQQVTLRCSPKSGHDTVSWYQQALGQGPQFIFQYYEEEERQRGNFPDRFSGHQFPNYSSELNVNALLLGDSALYLCASRYGAFSTDMQYFGPGTRLTVL.

This clonotype was seen only once. A much larger clone sits a single nucleotide away, making a read error possible. The chain uses TRBV2 and TRBJ1-4; 8 positions match TRBD1. The V gene's germline CDR1 is SNHLY and CDR2 FYNNEI. The CDR3 length is 15 residues. Unmatched junction bases numbered 6, after V lost 5 bases and J lost 4 bases. CDR3 loop: CASSKWTGNNEKLFF. CDR3 DNA sequence: TGTGCCAGCAGTAAATGGACAGGGAATAATGAAAAACTGTTTTTT.

This clonotype appeared many times. This sequence joins TRBV6-5 and TRBJ2-7; possibly TRBD2 for D (5 bases). V lost 0 bases and J lost 4, with 10 bases in between. The CDR3 runs to 14 residues. Germline V gene data show CDR1 as MNHEY and CDR2 as SVGAGI. CDR3 nucleotides: TGTGCCAGCAGTTACTCGCGAGGGAGATACGAGCAGTACTTC. The encoded protein is CASSYSRGRYEQYF.

In its sample, this clonotype was seen many times. The rearrangement joins TRBV6-7 to TRBJ2-7; D remains unclear. TRBV6-7 is an ORF, with its function uncertain. Trimming left V 6 bases short and J 3 bases short, with 12 bases between. This CDR3 contains 13 residues. CDR3 sequence (DNA): TGTGCCAGCAGCCCTTCGTGTGTCTACGAGCAGTACTTC. This encodes CASSPSCVYEQYF.

Many counts were recorded for this clonotype. The chain carries TRBV21-1 and TRBJ2-5; TRBD1 was called by the table and not checked on the DNA. TRBV21-1 constitutes a pseudogene. The CDR3 is 13 amino acids. CDR3 protein: CASSKGRQETQYF. CDR3 nucleotides: TGTGCCAGCAGCAAGGGACGGCAAGAGACCCAGTACTTC.

This clonotype turned up a few times. CDR3 region: CATGQGAVTDTQYF. The CDR3 DNA reads TGTGCCACTGGACAGGGGGCTGTCACAGATACGCAGTATTTT. The V call is TRBV19, the J call TRBJ2-3; 11 nucleotides align to TRBD1. CDR1 and CDR2 from the germline V gene are LNHDA and SQIVND (reference sequence). Trimming at V came to 10 bases and at J to 2 bases, leaving 5 bases not matched to a gene. The CDR3 consists of 14 residues.